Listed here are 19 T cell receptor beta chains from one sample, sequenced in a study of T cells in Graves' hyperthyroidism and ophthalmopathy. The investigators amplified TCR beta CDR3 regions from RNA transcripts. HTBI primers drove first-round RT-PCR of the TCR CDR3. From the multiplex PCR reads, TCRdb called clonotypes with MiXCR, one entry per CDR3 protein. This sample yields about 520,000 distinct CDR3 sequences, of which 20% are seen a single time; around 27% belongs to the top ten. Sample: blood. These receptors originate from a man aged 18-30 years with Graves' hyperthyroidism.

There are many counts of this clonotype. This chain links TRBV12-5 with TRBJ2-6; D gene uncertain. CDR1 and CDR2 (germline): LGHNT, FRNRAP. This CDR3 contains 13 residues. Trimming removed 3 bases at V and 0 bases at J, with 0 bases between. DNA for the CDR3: TGTGCTAGTGGTTTCTCTGGGGCCAACGTCCTGACTTTC. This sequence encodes CASGFSGANVLTF.

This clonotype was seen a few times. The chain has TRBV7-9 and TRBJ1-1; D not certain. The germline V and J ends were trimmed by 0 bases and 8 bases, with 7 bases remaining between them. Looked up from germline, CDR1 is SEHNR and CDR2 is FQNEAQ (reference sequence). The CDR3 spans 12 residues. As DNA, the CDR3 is TGTGCCAGCAGCTTAGCGGGCGAAGAAGCTTTCTTT. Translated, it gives CASSLAGEEAFF.

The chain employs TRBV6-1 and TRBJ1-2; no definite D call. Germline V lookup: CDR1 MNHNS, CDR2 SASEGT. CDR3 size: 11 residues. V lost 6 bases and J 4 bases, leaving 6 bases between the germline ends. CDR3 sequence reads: CASRATYGYTF. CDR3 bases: TGTGCCAGCAGGGCCACCTATGGCTACACCTTC.

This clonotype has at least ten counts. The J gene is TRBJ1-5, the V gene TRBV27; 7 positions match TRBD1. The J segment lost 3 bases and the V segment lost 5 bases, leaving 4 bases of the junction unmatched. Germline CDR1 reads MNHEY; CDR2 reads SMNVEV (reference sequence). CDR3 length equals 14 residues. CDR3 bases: TGTGCCAGCAGTCCGGGGACAGTCAATCAGCCCCAGCATTTT. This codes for CASSPGTVNQPQHF.

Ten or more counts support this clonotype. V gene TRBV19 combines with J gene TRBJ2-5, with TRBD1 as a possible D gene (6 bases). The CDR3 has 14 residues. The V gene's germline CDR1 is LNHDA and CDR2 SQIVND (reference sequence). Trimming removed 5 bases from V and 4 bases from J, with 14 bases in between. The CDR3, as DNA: TGTGCCAGTAGTTTCGGGACATCATCAGAGACCCAGTACTTC. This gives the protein CASSFGTSSETQYF.

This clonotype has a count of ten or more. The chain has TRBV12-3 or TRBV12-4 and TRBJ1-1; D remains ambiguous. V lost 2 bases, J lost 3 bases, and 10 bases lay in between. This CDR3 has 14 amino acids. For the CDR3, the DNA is TGTGCCAGCAGTTTAAGGCGGAACTACACTGAAGCTTTCTTT. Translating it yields CASSLRRNYTEAFF.

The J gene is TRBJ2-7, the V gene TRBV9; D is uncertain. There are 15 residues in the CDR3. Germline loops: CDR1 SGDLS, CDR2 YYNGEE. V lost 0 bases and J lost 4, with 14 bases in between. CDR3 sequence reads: CASSVGGGPLYEQYF. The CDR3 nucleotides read TGTGCCAGCAGCGTAGGTGGTGGTCCCCTTTACGAGCAGTACTTC. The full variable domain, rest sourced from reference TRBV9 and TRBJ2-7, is DSGVTQTPKHLITATGQRVTLRCSPRSGDLSVYWYQQSLDQGLQFLIQYYNGEERAKGNILERFSAQQFPDLHSELNLSSLELGDSALYFCASSVGGGPLYEQYFGPGTRLTVT.

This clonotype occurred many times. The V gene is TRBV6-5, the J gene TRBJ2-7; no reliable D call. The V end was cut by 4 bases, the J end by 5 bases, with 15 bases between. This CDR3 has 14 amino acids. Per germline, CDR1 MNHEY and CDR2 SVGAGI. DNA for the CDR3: TGTGCCAGCAGTTGGCGGACCAGGAGCCACGAGCAGTACTTC. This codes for CASSWRTRSHEQYF.

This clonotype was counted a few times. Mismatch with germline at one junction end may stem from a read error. CDR3 bases: TGTGCCAGCAGTCCCAGTGGCGGAGCTTCCCTTTTC. Its translation is CASSPSGGASLF. The chain is built from TRBV28 and TRBJ2-7; D gene uncertain. CDR1 MDHEN and CDR2 SYDVKM come from the germline V gene. The CDR3 totals 12 residues.

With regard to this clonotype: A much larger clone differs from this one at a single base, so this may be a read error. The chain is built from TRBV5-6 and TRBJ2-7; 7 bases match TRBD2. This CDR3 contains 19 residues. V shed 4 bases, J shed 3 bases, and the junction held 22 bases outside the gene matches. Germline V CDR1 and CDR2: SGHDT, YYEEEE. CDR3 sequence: CASSRGLYPYYNELYEQYF. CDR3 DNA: TGTGCCAGCAGCCGGGGACTATACCCATATTACAACGAACTCTACGAGCAGTACTTC. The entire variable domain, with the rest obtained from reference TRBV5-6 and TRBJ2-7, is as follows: DAGVTQSPTHLIKTRGQQVTLRCSPKSGHDTVSWYQQALGQGPQFIFQYYEEEERQRGNFPDRFSGHQFPNYSSELNVNALLLGDSALYLCASSRGLYPYYNELYEQYFGPGTRLTVT.

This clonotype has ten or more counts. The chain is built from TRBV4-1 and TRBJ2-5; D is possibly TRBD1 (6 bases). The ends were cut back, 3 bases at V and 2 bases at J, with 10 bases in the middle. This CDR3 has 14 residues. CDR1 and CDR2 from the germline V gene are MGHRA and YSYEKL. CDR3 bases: TGCGCCAGCAGCCAGGGGGCGAGACAAGAGACCCAGTACTTC. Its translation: CASSQGARQETQYF.

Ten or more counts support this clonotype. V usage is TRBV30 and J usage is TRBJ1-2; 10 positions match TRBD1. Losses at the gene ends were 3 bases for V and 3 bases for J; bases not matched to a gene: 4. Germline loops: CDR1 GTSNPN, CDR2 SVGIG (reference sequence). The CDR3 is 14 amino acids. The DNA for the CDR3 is TGTGCCTGGAGCCGGGACAGGGGTGACTATGGCTACACCTTC. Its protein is CAWSRDRGDYGYTF.

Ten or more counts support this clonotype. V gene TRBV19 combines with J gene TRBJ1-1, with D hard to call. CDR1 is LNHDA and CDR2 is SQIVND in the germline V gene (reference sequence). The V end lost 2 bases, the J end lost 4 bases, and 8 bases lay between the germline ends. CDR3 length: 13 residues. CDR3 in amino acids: CASSILAVTEAFF. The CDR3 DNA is TGTGCCAGTAGTATATTGGCGGTCACTGAAGCTTTCTTT.

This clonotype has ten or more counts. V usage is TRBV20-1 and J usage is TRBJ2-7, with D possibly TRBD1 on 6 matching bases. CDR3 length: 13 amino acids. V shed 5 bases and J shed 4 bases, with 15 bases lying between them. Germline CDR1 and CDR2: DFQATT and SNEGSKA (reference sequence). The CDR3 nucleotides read TGCAGTGCTGGGAGCAGGGGATCGTACGAGCAGTACTTC. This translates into CSAGSRGSYEQYF.

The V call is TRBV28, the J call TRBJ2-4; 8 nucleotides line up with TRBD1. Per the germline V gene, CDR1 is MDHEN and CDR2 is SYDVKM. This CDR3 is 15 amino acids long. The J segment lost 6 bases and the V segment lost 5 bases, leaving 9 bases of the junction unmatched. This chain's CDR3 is CASSPQTGTGNIQYF. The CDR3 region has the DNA TGTGCCAGCAGTCCGCAGACCGGGACAGGAAACATTCAGTACTTC.

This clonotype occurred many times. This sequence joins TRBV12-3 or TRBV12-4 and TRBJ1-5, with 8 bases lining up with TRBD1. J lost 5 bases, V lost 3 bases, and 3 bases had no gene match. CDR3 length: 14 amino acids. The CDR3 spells CASSFDRGDQPQHF. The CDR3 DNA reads TGTGCCAGCAGTTTTGACAGGGGAGATCAGCCCCAGCATTTT.

The CDR3 loop is CASSLHQDTQYF. The CDR3 nucleotides read TGTGCCAGCAGCTTACATCAAGATACGCAGTATTTT. J is TRBJ2-3 and V is TRBV7-9, with D unresolved. The germline gives CDR1 SEHNR, CDR2 FQNEAQ (reference sequence). The germline V and J ends were trimmed by 2 bases and 5 bases, with 5 bases remaining between them. This CDR3 contains 12 residues.

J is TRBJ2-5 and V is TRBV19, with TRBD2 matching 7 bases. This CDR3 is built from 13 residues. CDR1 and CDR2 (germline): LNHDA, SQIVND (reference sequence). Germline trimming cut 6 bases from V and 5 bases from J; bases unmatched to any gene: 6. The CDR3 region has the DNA TGTGCCAGTAGGTTCCAGGGAGGGGAGACCCAGTACTTC. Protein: CASRFQGGETQYF.

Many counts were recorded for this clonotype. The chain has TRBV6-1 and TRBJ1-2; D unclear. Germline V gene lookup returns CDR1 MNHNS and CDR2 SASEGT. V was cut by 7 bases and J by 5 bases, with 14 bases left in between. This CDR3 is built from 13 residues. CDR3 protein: CASTSVGEYGYTF. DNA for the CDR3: TGTGCCAGCACCTCCGTCGGGGAGTATGGCTACACCTTC.